This T cell receptor beta chain was retrieved from a study of OX40 agonist ivuxolimab in advanced cancers. Profiling relied on immunoSEQ multiplex PCR, and the TCRdb table lists in-frame clones only, not all of them. The data hold tens of thousands of clones, with about 80% observed a single time. General study points: Expanded peripheral T-cell antigen specificity went undetermined. There were, on average, more expanded clones in CD8+ T cells than in CD4+.

The ends lost 2 bases at V and 4 bases at J; junction bases unmatched: 8. The CDR3 is made up of 15 amino acids. Germline V gene lookup returns CDR1 GTSNPN and CDR2 SVGIG (reference sequence). In regard to this clone: Its antigen is not known.

The sequence was collected from an adult with an advanced solid tumor such as melanoma, head and neck, liver or kidney cancer. The J gene is TRBJ2-1, the V gene TRBV30; 7 bases fit TRBD2. The sequencing used CD4+ or CD8+ T cells sorted from blood, collected in a trial of the OX40 agonist ivuxolimab. DNA of the CDR3: TGTGCCTGGAGTCCCCTAGCGGAATCATACAATGAGCAGTTCTTC. It yields the protein CAWSPLAESYNEQFF.